The 23 T cell receptor beta chains below were found in one sample sequenced in a study of human T cells and chemical hapten exposure. TCRdb passed the RACE reads through MiXCR, listing each CDR3 protein once. In the table there are roughly 380,000 distinct CDR3 sequences, approximately 4.4% of which are singletons. Time point meaning: patch test 1, 2 weeks after DPC sensitization. Treatment of the sample: therapeutic diphenylcyclopropenone sensitization with weekly scalp DPC. The input for sequencing was whole blood, taken in connection with sensitization to the hapten diphenylcyclopropenone (DPC). Every receptor here comes from a woman between 50 and 59 years old with alopecia areata. Some clones in this sample may be carry-over from other donors' samples.

This clonotype was observed at least ten times. V is TRBV29-1 and J is TRBJ2-1; D uncertain. The length of the CDR3 is 14 residues. The V end lost 3 bases, the J end lost 0 bases, and 9 bases lay between the germline ends. Per the germline V gene, CDR1 is SQVTM and CDR2 is ANQGSEA. The CDR3 here is CSVEDPSSYNEQFF. In DNA, the CDR3 is TGCAGCGTTGAGGACCCGAGCTCCTACAATGAGCAGTTCTTC.

This chain joins TRBV6-1 and TRBJ2-2; 11 nucleotides agree with TRBD1. J was trimmed by 3 bases and V by 8 bases; bases with no gene match: 5. In germline, CDR1 is MNHNS, CDR2 SASEGT. This CDR3 is built from 15 residues. The CDR3 loop reads CASVGQGAYTGELFF. The CDR3 nucleotides read TGTGCCAGCGTTGGACAGGGGGCTTACACCGGGGAGCTGTTTTTT.

This clonotype has ten or more counts. The rearrangement links TRBV7-9 to TRBJ2-1; 13 bases map to TRBD2. V shed 1 base, J shed 2 bases, and the junction held 2 bases outside the gene matches. CDR1 and CDR2 (germline): SEHNR, FQNEAQ (reference sequence). This CDR3 has 17 amino acids. The CDR3 region is CASSLGGLAGTYNEQFF. In DNA, the CDR3 is TGTGCCAGCAGCTTAGGGGGACTAGCGGGAACCTACAATGAGCAGTTCTTC.

This clonotype has a count of ten or more. The rearrangement joins TRBV5-1 to TRBJ2-5, with 9 bases aligning to TRBD1. This CDR3 is 14 amino acids long. V lost 4 bases and J lost 7; bases outside the gene matches: 8. The V gene's germline CDR1 is SGHRS and CDR2 YFSETQ. Here the CDR3 reads CASSETGGAVTQYF. CDR3 bases: TGCGCCAGCAGCGAAACAGGGGGCGCAGTGACCCAGTACTTC.

This clonotype was counted at least ten times. In DNA, the CDR3 is TGTGCCAGCGGCCATCGGGGCAGCAATCAGCCCCAGCATTTT. Protein sequence: CASGHRGSNQPQHF. J is TRBJ1-5 and V is TRBV27, with D perhaps TRBD1 (5 bases). CDR3 length: 14 residues. V dropped 8 bases and J dropped 1 base, with 12 bases sitting between them. Germline V gene sequence: CDR1 MNHEY, CDR2 SMNVEV (reference sequence).

This clonotype has ten or more counts. The chain joins TRBV27 to TRBJ1-5; 7 positions agree with TRBD1. This CDR3 has 14 amino acids. The V and J ends lost 3 bases and 3 bases, in that order; junction bases with no gene match: 2. The germline V gene encodes CDR1 MNHEY and CDR2 SMNVEV (reference sequence). This CDR3 reads CASSLGQNNQPQHF. In DNA form, the CDR3 reads TGTGCCAGCAGTTTGGGACAGAACAATCAGCCCCAGCATTTT.

The sample holds a few counts of this clonotype. The V call is TRBV5-1, the J call TRBJ1-1, with D possibly matching TRBD1 (5 bases). Trimming took 4 bases from V and 1 from J, leaving 20 bases between them. This CDR3 has 17 amino acids. CDR1 SGHRS and CDR2 YFSETQ come from the germline V gene. CDR3 sequence reads: CASSTKRTGTGNTEAFF. The CDR3 DNA reads as TGCGCCAGCAGCACAAAAAGAACCGGGACTGGGAACACTGAAGCTTTCTTT.

This clonotype showed up many times. The V and J genes are TRBV6-5 and TRBJ2-1, with 8 bases that match TRBD1. The germline V gene has CDR1 MNHEY and CDR2 SVGAGI. V shed 5 bases, J shed 7 bases, and the junction held 16 bases outside the gene matches. The CDR3 extends over 17 amino acids. CDR3 nucleotide sequence: TGTGCCAGCAGTAAACATCTCCGGGACAGGCAAAGAAATGAGCAGTTCTTC. Its protein is CASSKHLRDRQRNEQFF.

This clonotype was found many times. The gene calls are TRBV12-3 or TRBV12-4 and TRBJ2-7; a possible D gene is TRBD2 (7 bases). This CDR3 region has 14 residues. V gave up 6 bases and J gave up 12 bases, with 24 bases separating them. The CDR3 loop reads CASSHGGGSTARYF. CDR3 bases: TGTGCCAGCAGCCACGGGGGCGGGAGTACCGCGCGGTACTTC.

This clonotype was observed at least ten times. The chain joins TRBV20-1 to TRBJ2-7, with no clear D. Deletions cut 5 bases from V and 1 base from J, with 9 bases between. The CDR3 is made up of 12 amino acids. CDR1 DFQATT and CDR2 SNEGSKA come from the germline V gene (reference sequence). The CDR3 here is CSAFDTSYEQYF. As DNA, the CDR3 is TGCAGTGCTTTCGACACGTCCTACGAGCAGTACTTC.

J is TRBJ1-1 and V is TRBV5-1; 7 bases are a match to TRBD1. With 3 bases clipped from V and 1 base from J, the junction kept 6 bases outside the gene matches. Germline V CDR1 and CDR2: SGHRS, YFSETQ. The CDR3 extends over 15 amino acids. CDR3 sequence: CASSSTGAQNTEAFF. In DNA form, the CDR3 reads TGCGCCAGCAGCTCCACAGGGGCGCAGAACACTGAAGCTTTCTTT.

The table lists this clonotype with a few counts. This chain joins TRBV7-6 and TRBJ1-1; D is possibly TRBD1 (5 bases). CDR3 length: 15 amino acids. The germline V gene encodes CDR1 SGHVS and CDR2 FNYEAQ. The V end was cut by 4 bases, the J end by 5 bases, with 17 bases between. The CDR3 DNA follows: TGTGCCAGCAGCTCCTCGTTACAGGTTCAAACTGAAGCTTTCTTT. Residues: CASSSSLQVQTEAFF.

In its sample, this clonotype was seen a few times. The chain employs TRBV24-1 and TRBJ2-2; no firm D call. CDR3 length: 12 residues. Germline CDR1 and CDR2: KGHDR and SFDVKD. V was trimmed by 2 bases and J by 4 bases, leaving 1 base between them. The CDR3 DNA sequence: TGTGCCACCAGTGATTCCACCGGGGAGCTGTTTTTT. This codes for CATSDSTGELFF.

The chain is built from TRBV11-2 and TRBJ2-1; 7 bases align to TRBD1. Germline V gene lookup returns CDR1 SGHAT and CDR2 FQNNGV. The V gene end was trimmed by 2 bases and the J gene end by 5 bases; junction bases not matched to a gene: 6. The length of the CDR3 is 15 residues. The CDR3 DNA reads TGTGCCAGCAGCTTACTGGACAGGAGGAACAATGAGCAGTTCTTC. Its translation is CASSLLDRRNNEQFF.

This clonotype appeared a few times. CDR3 loop: CASSPTDAYSYEQYF. Written as DNA, the CDR3 is TGTGCCAGCAGTCCGACCGACGCATATTCCTACGAGCAGTACTTC. The gene calls are TRBV27 and TRBJ2-7; no reliable D call. Trimming cost V 5 bases and J 1 base, with 15 bases left between them. CDR1 and CDR2 (germline): MNHEY, SMNVEV (reference sequence). The CDR3 runs 15 residues.

This rearrangement joins TRBV4-2 to TRBJ2-6; no firm D call. Per germline, CDR1 LGHNA and CDR2 YNFKEQ. This CDR3 contains 20 residues. Trimming took off 0 bases at V and 0 bases at J, with 18 bases between the two ends. CDR3: CASSQEVVGILLSGANVLTF. For the CDR3, the DNA is TGTGCCAGCAGCCAAGAGGTAGTAGGGATCCTTCTCTCTGGGGCCAACGTCCTGACTTTC.

The chain is built from TRBV6-1 and TRBJ1-1; unclear D gene. The CDR3 covers 13 residues. Trimming shortened V by 7 bases and J by 6 bases, and 15 bases separated the two germline ends. CDR1 MNHNS and CDR2 SASEGT come from the germline V gene. In DNA form, the CDR3 reads TGTGCCAGCATTAGGCCGGGCCACCCTGAAGCTTTCTTT. Its translation: CASIRPGHPEAFF.

Ten or more counts support this clonotype. The chain combines TRBV12-3 or TRBV12-4 with TRBJ2-7; D is ambiguous. V lost 3 bases and J 6 bases, leaving 12 bases between the germline ends. The CDR3 length is 13 residues. CDR3: CASSLGSRFEQYF. CDR3 in DNA: TGTGCCAGCAGTTTGGGCTCTCGCTTCGAGCAGTACTTC.

This clonotype came up many times. The CDR3 loop is CSVVSRVNYGYTF. The CDR3 DNA reads TGCAGCGTTGTTTCCAGGGTTAACTATGGCTACACCTTC. V is TRBV29-1 and J is TRBJ1-2; possibly TRBD1 for D (5 bases). Trimming removed 4 bases from V and 1 base from J, with 10 bases in between. The CDR3 runs 13 residues. Germline CDR1 SQVTM, CDR2 ANQGSEA.

This clonotype was counted many times. The chain carries TRBV6-2 or TRBV6-3 and TRBJ1-1; tentatively, D is TRBD1 (5 bases). Germline lookup yields CDR1 MNHEY and CDR2 SVGEGT. Trimming took 7 bases from V and 2 from J, leaving 11 bases between them. CDR3 length: 13 residues. The chain's CDR3 is CASTLGPNTEAFF. CDR3 in DNA: TGTGCCAGCACCCTGGGGCCAAACACTGAAGCTTTCTTT.

This clonotype was detected only a few times. This rearrangement joins TRBV29-1 to TRBJ1-1; D remains unclear. Deletions cut 6 bases from V and 11 bases from J, with 13 bases between. The CDR3 covers 10 residues. The germline V gene has CDR1 SQVTM and CDR2 ANQGSEA. The DNA of the CDR3 is TGCAGCGTCAAAAACCTGGAGGCTTTCTTT. It yields the protein CSVKNLEAFF.

The sample holds many counts of this clonotype. The chain is built from TRBV9 and TRBJ2-7, with D unresolved. The V and J ends lost 3 bases and 0 bases respectively, with 13 bases between them. This CDR3 spans 15 amino acids. Germline V CDR1 and CDR2: SGDLS, YYNGEE. In DNA, the CDR3 is TGTGCCAGCAGCGCCCGACAAGGCAGCTCCTACGAGCAGTACTTC. It specifies CASSARQGSSYEQYF.

This clonotype appeared many times. CDR3 DNA sequence: TGCAGCGCCGGTGGGGGGCACGTCACTGAAGCTTTCTTT. It codes for CSAGGGHVTEAFF. The chain combines TRBV29-1 with TRBJ1-1; weak D call: TRBD1 (6 bases). Per the germline V gene, CDR1 is SQVTM and CDR2 is ANQGSEA. The CDR3 consists of 13 residues. The V gene lost 7 bases and the J gene lost 4 bases, with 16 bases spanning the gap.